A selection of T cell receptor beta chains follows, all from one sample in a study of CD4 T cells in relation to SARS-CoV-2 and coronaviruses. Profiling relied on immunoSEQ multiplex PCR, and the TCRdb table lists in-frame clones only, not all of them. The sample has over 15,000 clones, 82% seen once. Their recognized antigens are unknown. Input material: CD4+ T cells from PBMCs, cultured in vitro. The receptors shown here come from a human donor in good health. CDR3s include the opening cysteine and the closing phenylalanine or tryptophan.

v_call,j_call,cdr3_aa
TRBV6-5,TRBJ2-3,CASSYEGRGGNTQYF
TRBV2,TRBJ1-6,CASSDWGAMLNSPLHF
TRBV4-3,TRBJ2-7,CASSQGGTTHYEQYF
TRBV5-1,TRBJ1-6,CASSQLTGRRSPLHF
TRBV7-2,TRBJ1-5,CASSPSSWPGNQPQHF
TRBV11-2,TRBJ2-7,CASSLNIISSGSSYEQYF
TRBV25-1,TRBJ1-2,CASSAPVGESYGYTF
TRBV10-1,TRBJ1-6,CASSRRADSPLHF
TRBV7-2,TRBJ1-1,CASSLVLAGGEAFF
TRBV11-2,TRBJ2-7,CASSLEVGGPYEQYF
TRBV7-9,TRBJ2-4,CASSYTGGGKNIQYF
TRBV5-1,TRBJ2-7,CASSLLDGAYEQYF
TRBV18,TRBJ1-4,CASSPRKTEEKLFF